The T cell receptor beta chain under discussion was sequenced for a study of T cell clonality in common variable immunodeficiency. Study-level results: Common variable immunodeficiency TCR beta sequences reportedly had fewer deletions and N-nucleotide insertions.

Diagnosis required reduced IgG, IgA and/or IgM with specific antibody deficiency. Patients and controls were mostly of Caucasian heritage. For at least one year, all CVID subjects received replacement immunoglobulin. The junction had 5 bases not matched to a gene; V was cut back by 2 bases and J by 4 bases. CDR3 length: 14 residues. CDR1 is MNHNS, CDR2 SASEGT, per germline. The data were produced by immunoSEQ multiplex PCR, yet TCRdb's version contains in-frame clones alone and is incomplete. The table records roughly 34,000 clones without singletons, the ten largest covering 6.7%. This clone occurred a few times. Its antigen is unknown. Coverage ceases 3 residues before the CDR3 finishes, and the germline J gene fills in the end.

The rearrangement links TRBV6-1 to TRBJ2-7; 7 bases match TRBD2. This TCR came from a human donor with common variable immunodeficiency. Source material: peripheral blood mononuclear cells. The DNA read from the CDR3 is TGTGCCAGCAGTGAACAGACTAGCTGGTACGAG. Its protein is CASSEQTSWYE. The whole CDR3 reads CASSEQTSWYEQYF.